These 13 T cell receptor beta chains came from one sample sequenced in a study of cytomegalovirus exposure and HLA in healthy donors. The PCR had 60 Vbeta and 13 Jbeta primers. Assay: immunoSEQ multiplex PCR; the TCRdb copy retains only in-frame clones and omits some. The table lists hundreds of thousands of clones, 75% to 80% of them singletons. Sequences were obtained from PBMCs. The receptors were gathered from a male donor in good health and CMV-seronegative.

In DNA form, the CDR3 reads TGTGCCACCAGGGAACGGTGGGGGGAATTGGGGGTGAACACTGAAGCTTTCTTT. Residues: CATRERWGELGVNTEAFF. The chain combines TRBV27 with TRBJ1-1, with TRBD1 as a possible D gene (5 bases). Trimming shortened V by 10 bases and J by 0 bases, and 27 bases separated the two germline ends. Germline V gives CDR1 MNHEY, CDR2 SMNVEV (reference sequence). The CDR3 runs 18 residues.

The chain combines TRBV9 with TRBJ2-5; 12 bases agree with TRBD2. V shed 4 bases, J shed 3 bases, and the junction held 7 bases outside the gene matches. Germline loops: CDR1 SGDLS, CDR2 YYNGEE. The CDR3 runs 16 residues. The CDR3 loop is CASSFGLAGLEETQYF. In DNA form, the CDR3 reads TGTGCCAGCAGCTTCGGACTAGCGGGGTTGGAAGAGACCCAGTACTTC. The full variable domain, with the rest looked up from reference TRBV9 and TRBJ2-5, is DSGVTQTPKHLITATGQRVTLRCSPRSGDLSVYWYQQSLDQGLQFLIQYYNGEERAKGNILERFSAQQFPDLHSELNLSSLELGDSALYFCASSFGLAGLEETQYFGPGTRLLVL.

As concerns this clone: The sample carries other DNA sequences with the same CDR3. CDR3 nucleotide sequence: TGTGCCAGCAGTTACCGAGATAACTATGGCTACACCTTC. Its translation is CASSYRDNYGYTF. The V and J genes are TRBV6-5 and TRBJ1-2; no reliable D call. This CDR3 is built from 13 residues. V dropped 2 bases and J dropped 1 base, with 5 bases sitting between them. CDR1 and CDR2 from the germline V gene are MNHEY and SVGAGI.

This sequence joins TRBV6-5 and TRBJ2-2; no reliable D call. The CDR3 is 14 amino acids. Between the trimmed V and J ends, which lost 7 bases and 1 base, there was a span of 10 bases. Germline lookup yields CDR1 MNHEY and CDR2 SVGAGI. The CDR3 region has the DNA TGTGCCAGCATCCCCGCGGTGAACACCGGGGAGCTGTTTTTT. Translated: CASIPAVNTGELFF.

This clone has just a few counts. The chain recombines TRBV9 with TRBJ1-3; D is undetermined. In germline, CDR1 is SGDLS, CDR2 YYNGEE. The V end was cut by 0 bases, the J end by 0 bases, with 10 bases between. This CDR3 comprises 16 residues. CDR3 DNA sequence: TGTGCCAGCAGCGTAGTGGGCCGGAACTCTGGAAACACCATATATTTT. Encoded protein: CASSVVGRNSGNTIYF.

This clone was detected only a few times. The CDR3 sequence: CASSVEAGGAADTQYF. The CDR3 DNA reads as TGTGCCAGCAGCGTAGAGGCGGGGGGGGCGGCGGATACGCAGTATTTT. The chain recombines TRBV9 with TRBJ2-3; TRBD2 agrees at 9 bases. Germline V gives CDR1 SGDLS, CDR2 YYNGEE. J lost 6 bases, V lost 0 bases, and 8 bases had no gene match. The CDR3 sequence is 16 residues long.

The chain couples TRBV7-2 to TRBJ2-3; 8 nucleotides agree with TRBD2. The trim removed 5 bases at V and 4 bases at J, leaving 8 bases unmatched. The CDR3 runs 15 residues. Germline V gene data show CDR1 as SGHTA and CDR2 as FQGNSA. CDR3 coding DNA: TGTGCCAGCAGCCAGGGACTAGGGATCGCAGATACGCAGTATTTT. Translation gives CASSQGLGIADTQYF.

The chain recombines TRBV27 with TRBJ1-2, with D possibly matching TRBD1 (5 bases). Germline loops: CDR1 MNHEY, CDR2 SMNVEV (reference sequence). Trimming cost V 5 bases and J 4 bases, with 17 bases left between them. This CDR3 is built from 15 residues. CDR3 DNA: TGTGCCAGCAGTCCCCTGCAGGGAAGTTCCTATGGCTACACCTTC. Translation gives CASSPLQGSSYGYTF.

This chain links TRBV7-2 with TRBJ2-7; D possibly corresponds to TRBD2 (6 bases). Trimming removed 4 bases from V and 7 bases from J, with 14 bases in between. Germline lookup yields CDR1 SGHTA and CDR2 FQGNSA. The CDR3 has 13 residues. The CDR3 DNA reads TGTGCCAGCAGCTCAGGACGGAGCGGGGAGCAGTACTTC. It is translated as CASSSGRSGEQYF.

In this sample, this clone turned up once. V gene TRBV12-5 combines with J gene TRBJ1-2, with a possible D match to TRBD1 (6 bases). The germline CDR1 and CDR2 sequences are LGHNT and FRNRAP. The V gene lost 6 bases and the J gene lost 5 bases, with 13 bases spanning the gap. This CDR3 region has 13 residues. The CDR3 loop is CASGLEGGYGYTF. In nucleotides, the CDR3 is TGTGCTAGTGGCCTGGAGGGGGGGTATGGCTACACCTTC.

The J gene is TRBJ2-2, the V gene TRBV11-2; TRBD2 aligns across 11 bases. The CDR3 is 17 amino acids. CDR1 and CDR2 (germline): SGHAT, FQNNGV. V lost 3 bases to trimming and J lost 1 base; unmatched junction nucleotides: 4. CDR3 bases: TGTGCCAGCAGCTTCCCCGGGACTAGCGGGAACACCGGGGAGCTGTTTTTT. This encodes CASSFPGTSGNTGELFF. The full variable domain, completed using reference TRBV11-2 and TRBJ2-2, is EAGVAQSPRYKIIEKRQSVAFWCNPISGHATLYWYQQILGQGPKLLIQFQNNGVVDDSQLPKDRFSAERLKGVDSTLKIQPAKLEDSAVYLCASSFPGTSGNTGELFFGEGSRLTVL.

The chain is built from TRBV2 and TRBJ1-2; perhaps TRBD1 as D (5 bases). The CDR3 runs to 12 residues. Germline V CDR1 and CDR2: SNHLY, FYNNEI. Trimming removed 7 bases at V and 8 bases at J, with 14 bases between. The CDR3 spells CASTTGYLGYTF. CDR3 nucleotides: TGTGCCAGCACTACAGGTTACCTCGGCTACACCTTC.

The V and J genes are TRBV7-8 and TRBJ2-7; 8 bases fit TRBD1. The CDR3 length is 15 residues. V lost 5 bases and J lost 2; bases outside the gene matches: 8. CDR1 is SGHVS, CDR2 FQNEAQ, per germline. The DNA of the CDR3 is TGTGCCAGCAGCCCGGACAGGGCCTCCGCCTACGAGCAGTACTTC. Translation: CASSPDRASAYEQYF.